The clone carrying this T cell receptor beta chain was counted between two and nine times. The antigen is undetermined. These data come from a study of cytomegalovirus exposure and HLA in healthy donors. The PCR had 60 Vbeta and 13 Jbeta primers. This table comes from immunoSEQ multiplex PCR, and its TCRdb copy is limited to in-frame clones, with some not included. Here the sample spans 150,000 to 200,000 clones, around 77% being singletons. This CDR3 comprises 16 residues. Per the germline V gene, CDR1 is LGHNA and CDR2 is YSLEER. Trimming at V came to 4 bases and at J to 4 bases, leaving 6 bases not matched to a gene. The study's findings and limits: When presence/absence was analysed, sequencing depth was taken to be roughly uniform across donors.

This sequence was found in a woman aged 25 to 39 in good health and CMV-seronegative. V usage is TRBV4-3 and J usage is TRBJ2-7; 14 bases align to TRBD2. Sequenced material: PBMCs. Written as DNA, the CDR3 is TGCGCCAGCAGCCCGAGAGGACTAGCGGGAGGATACGAGCAGTACTTC. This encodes CASSPRGLAGGYEQYF.